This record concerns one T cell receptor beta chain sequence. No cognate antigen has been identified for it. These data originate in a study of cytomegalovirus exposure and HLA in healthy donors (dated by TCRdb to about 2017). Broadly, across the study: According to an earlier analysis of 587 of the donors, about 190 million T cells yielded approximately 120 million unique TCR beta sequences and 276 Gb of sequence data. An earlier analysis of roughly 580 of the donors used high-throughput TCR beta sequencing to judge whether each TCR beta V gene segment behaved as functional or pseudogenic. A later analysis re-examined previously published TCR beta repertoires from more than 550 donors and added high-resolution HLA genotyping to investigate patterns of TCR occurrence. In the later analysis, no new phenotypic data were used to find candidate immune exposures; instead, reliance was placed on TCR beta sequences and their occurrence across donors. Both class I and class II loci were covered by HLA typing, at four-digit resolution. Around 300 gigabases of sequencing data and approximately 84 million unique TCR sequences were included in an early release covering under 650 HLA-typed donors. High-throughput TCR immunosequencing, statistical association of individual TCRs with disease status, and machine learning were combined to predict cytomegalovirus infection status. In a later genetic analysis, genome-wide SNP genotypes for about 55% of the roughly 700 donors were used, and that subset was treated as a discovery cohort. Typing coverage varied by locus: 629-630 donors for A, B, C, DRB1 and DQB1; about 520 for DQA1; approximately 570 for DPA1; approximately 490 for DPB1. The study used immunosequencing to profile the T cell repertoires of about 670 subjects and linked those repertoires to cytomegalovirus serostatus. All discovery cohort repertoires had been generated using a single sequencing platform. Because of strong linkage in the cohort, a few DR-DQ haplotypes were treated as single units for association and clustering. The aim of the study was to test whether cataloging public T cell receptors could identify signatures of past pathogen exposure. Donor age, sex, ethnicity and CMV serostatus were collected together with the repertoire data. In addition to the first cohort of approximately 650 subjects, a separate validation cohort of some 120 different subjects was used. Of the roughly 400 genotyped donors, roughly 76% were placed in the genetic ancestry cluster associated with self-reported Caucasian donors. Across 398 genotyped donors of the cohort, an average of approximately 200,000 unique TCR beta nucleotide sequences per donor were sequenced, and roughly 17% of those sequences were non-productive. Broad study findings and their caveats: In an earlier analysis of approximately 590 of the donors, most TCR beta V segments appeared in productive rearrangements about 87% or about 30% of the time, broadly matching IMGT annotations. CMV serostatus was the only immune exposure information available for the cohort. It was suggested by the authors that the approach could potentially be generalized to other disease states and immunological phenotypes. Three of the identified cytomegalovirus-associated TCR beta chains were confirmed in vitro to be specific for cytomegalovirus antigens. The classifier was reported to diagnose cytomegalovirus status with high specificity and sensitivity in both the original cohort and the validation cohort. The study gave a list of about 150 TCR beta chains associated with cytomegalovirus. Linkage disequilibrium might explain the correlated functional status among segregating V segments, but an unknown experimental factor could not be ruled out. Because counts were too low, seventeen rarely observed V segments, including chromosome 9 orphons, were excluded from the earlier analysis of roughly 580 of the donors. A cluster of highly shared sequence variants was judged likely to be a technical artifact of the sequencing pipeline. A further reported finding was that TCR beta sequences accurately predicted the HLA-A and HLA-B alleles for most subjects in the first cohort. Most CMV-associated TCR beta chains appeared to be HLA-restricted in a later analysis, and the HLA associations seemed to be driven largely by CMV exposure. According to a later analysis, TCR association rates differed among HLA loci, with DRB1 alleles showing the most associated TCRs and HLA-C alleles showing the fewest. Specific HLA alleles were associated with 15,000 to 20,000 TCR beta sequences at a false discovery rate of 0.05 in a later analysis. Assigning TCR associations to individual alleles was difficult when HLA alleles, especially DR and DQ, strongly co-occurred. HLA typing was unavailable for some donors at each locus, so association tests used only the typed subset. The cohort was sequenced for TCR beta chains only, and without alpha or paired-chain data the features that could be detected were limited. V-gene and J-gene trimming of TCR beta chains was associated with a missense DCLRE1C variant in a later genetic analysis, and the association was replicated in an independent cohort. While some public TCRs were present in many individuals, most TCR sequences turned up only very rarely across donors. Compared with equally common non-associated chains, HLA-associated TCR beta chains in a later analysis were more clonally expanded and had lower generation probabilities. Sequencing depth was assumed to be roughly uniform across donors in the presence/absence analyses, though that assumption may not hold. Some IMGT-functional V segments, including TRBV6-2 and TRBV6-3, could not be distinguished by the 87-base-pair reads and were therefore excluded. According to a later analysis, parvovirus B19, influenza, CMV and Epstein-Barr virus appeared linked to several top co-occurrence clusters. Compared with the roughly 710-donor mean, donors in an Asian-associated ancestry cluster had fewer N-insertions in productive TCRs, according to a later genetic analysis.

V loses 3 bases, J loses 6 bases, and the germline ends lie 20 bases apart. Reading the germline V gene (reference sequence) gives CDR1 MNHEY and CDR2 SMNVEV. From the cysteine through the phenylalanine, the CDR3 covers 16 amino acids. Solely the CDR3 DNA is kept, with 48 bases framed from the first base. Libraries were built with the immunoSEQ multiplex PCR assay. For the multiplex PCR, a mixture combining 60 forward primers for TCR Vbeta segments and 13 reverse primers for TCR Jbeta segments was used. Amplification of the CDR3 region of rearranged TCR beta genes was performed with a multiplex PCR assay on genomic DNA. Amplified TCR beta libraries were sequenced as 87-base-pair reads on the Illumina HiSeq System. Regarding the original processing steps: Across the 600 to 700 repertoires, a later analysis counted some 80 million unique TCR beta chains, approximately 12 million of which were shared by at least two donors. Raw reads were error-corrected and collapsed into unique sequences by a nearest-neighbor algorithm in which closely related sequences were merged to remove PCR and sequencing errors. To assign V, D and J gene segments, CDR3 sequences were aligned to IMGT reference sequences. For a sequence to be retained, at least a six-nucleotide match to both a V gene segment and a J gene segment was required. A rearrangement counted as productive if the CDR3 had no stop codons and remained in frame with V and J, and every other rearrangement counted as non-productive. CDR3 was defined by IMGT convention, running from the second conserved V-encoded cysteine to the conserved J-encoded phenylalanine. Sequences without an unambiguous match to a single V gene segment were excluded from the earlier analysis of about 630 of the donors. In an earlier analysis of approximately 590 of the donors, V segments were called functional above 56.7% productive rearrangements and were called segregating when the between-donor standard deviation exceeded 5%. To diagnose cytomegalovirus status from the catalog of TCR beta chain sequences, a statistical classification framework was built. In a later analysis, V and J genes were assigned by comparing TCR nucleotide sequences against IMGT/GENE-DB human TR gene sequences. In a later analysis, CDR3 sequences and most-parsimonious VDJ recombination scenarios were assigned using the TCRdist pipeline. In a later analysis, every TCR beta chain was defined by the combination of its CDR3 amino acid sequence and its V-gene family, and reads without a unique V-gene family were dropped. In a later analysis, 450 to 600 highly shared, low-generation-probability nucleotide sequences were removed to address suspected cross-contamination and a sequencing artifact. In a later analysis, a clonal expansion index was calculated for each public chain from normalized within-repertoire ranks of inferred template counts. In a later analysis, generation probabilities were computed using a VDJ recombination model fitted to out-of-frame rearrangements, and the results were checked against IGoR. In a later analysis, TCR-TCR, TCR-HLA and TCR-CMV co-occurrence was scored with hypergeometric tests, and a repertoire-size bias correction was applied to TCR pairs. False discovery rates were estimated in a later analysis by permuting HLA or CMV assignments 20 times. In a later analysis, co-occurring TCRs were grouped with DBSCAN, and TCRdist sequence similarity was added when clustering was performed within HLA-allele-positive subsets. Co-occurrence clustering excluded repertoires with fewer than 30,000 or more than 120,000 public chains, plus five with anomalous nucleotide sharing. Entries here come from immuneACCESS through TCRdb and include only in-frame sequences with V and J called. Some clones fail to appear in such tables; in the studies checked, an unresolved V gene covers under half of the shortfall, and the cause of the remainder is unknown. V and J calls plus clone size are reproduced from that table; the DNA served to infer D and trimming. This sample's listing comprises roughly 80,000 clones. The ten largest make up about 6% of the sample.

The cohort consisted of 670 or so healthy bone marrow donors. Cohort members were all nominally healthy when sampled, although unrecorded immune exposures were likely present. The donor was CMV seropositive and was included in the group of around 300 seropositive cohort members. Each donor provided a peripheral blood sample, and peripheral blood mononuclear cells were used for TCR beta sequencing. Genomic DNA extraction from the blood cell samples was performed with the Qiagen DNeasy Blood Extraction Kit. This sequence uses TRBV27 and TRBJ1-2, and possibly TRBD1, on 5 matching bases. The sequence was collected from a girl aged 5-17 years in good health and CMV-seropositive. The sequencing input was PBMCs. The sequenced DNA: TGTGCCAGCAGTTTCCAACCTCTGGGGGGGGTAGATGGCTACACCTTC. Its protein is CASSFQPLGGVDGYTF.